This T cell receptor beta chain appears in the sequencing data of a study of blood T cell repertoires in COVID-19. The repertoire was sequenced with immunoSEQ multiplex PCR; TCRdb's copy has only in-frame clones and lacks some. The data hold about 130,000 clones, with approximately 90% observed a single time. This CDR3 comprises 14 residues. CDR1 is SGHAT and CDR2 is FQNNGV in the germline V gene. With 5 bases clipped from V and 2 bases from J, the junction kept 5 bases outside the gene matches. The source is a man between 60 and 75 years old with COVID-19, enrolled during active disease. Sequenced material: peripheral blood. The V and J genes are TRBV11-2 and TRBJ2-5, with 7 bases aligning to TRBD1. CDR3 residues: CASSLGTVQETQYF. For the CDR3, the DNA is TGTGCCAGCAGCCTCGGGACAGTTCAAGAGACCCAGTACTTC. The full variable domain, its missing parts supplied by reference TRBV11-2 and TRBJ2-5, is EAGVAQSPRYKIIEKRQSVAFWCNPISGHATLYWYQQILGQGPKLLIQFQNNGVVDDSQLPKDRFSAERLKGVDSTLKIQPAKLEDSAVYLCASSLGTVQETQYFGPGTRLLVL.